Listed below are T cell receptor beta chains from one sample, sequenced in a study of cytomegalovirus exposure and HLA in healthy donors. TCRdb's table, derived via immunoSEQ multiplex PCR, lists solely in-frame clones and lacks some. The profile shows almost 95,000 clones, around 66% of them singletons. The specimen sequenced was PBMCs. These receptors were collected from a young man in good health and CMV-seronegative. The CDR3 runs from the conserved cysteine through the conserved F or W. The D gene is left open where the match is weak. Only part of the rows carry a size: once, few, many, or a class if the clone is expanded.

J gene,V gene,D gene,clone size,CDR3 protein,CDR3 DNA
TRBJ2-7,TRBV21-1,.,.,CASSKTQGSFRLGEQYF,TGTGCCAGCAGCAAGACTCAGGGGTCCTTCAGGTTGGGCGAGCAGTACTTC
TRBJ2-5,TRBV5-1,TRBD1,few,CASTRQGGEYQETQYF,TGCGCCAGCACCAGACAGGGTGGGGAGTACCAAGAGACCCAGTACTTC
TRBJ2-1,TRBV27,TRBD2,.,CASSLFRGGAVDEQFF,TGTGCCAGCAGTTTATTTCGCGGGGGGGCCGTCGATGAGCAGTTCTTC
TRBJ2-7,TRBV30,.,.,CAWTKVGPRVSYEQYF,TGTGCCTGGACCAAAGTTGGACCCAGGGTCTCCTACGAGCAGTACTTC
TRBJ2-5,TRBV6-5,.,.,CASSYDIGGTQYF,TGTGCCAGCAGTTATGATATAGGAGGGACCCAGTACTTC
TRBJ2-7,TRBV4-1,TRBD2,few,CASSPGLAGVGEQYF,TGCGCCAGCAGCCCCGGACTAGCGGGAGTGGGCGAGCAGTACTTC
TRBJ2-5,TRBV27,TRBD1,few,CASREIGGGQETQYF,TGTGCCAGCAGAGAGATAGGGGGCGGCCAAGAGACCCAGTACTTC
TRBJ2-1,TRBV2,TRBD2,once,CAGSGTSGRTTHNEQFF,TGTGCCGGATCCGGGACTAGCGGGAGAACCACCCACAATGAGCAGTTCTTC
TRBJ2-1,TRBV10-1,.,.,CASSESPRKQNNEQFF,TGCGCCAGCAGTGAGTCCCCCCGCAAACAAAACAATGAGCAGTTCTTC
TRBJ2-5,TRBV7-3,.,.,CASSFDNQETQYF,TGTGCCAGCAGCTTTGACAACCAAGAGACCCAGTACTTC
TRBJ2-5,TRBV7-9,TRBD1,.,CASSKQTGGSWETQYF,TGTGCCAGCAGCAAACAGACAGGGGGCTCATGGGAGACCCAGTACTTC
TRBJ1-5,TRBV29-1,TRBD1,few,CSAGTGDSNQPQHF,TGCAGCGCCGGGACAGGGGATAGCAATCAGCCCCAGCATTTT
TRBJ2-1,TRBV6-5,.,few,CASSYSSLYNEQFF,TGTGCCAGCAGTTACTCGTCGCTATACAATGAGCAGTTCTTC
TRBJ2-1,TRBV5-4,TRBD2,.,CASSPSGGRGYNEQFF,TGTGCCAGCAGCCCTTCTGGGGGGAGGGGTTACAATGAGCAGTTCTTC
TRBJ1-2,TRBV5-1,.,.,CASSPTQPYGYTF,TGCGCCAGCAGCCCCACACAACCCTATGGCTACACCTTC
TRBJ2-3,TRBV19,.,once,CASSMRQSTDTQYF,TGTGCCAGTAGTATGAGACAGAGCACAGATACGCAGTATTTT
TRBJ2-1,TRBV18,.,.,CASSPGAQRDEQFF,TGTGCCAGCTCACCGGGGGCCCAGAGGGATGAGCAGTTCTTC
TRBJ2-1,TRBV30,TRBD2,.,CAWSVGLAGIEQFF,TGTGCCTGGAGCGTCGGACTAGCGGGAATTGAGCAGTTCTTC
TRBJ2-2,TRBV9,TRBD1,few,CASSQQGAGTGELFF,TGTGCCAGCAGCCAACAGGGGGCTGGGACCGGGGAGCTGTTTTTT
TRBJ2-5,TRBV11-3,.,.,CASSLSRAGETQYF,TGTGCCAGCAGCTTATCCAGGGCGGGGGAGACCCAGTACTTC
TRBJ2-7,TRBV6-5,TRBD1,.,CASRTGTAAGYEQYF,TGTGCCAGCAGAACCGGGACAGCCGCAGGATACGAGCAGTACTTC
TRBJ2-1,TRBV6-5,TRBD1,.,CASGGQSYNEQFF,TGTGCCAGCGGGGGACAGTCCTACAATGAGCAGTTCTTC
TRBJ1-5,TRBV7-8,.,.,CASSPSAANQPQHF,TGTGCCAGCAGCCCATCCGCGGCCAATCAGCCCCAGCATTTT
TRBJ1-5,TRBV30,.,.,CAWSVRTVGKFVEGNQPQHF,TGTGCCTGGAGTGTACGCACAGTCGGGAAATTCGTAGAAGGCAATCAGCCCCAGCATTTT
TRBJ1-1,TRBV28,TRBD1,.,CASSSPRGQGNTEAFF,TGTGCCAGCAGTTCACCCCGGGGACAGGGGAACACTGAAGCTTTCTTT
TRBJ1-4,TRBV7-2,TRBD1,once,CASSLVSVWDRGPEKLFF,TGTGCCAGCAGCTTAGTATCCGTTTGGGACAGGGGGCCTGAAAAACTGTTTTTT
TRBJ2-7,TRBV7-2,.,.,CASMFGVSPYEQYF,TGTGCCAGCATGTTTGGAGTTTCCCCCTACGAGCAGTACTTC
TRBJ2-2,TRBV5-1,.,few,CASSLGDFLNTGELFF,TGCGCCAGCAGCTTGGGGGACTTTCTGAACACCGGGGAGCTGTTTTTT
TRBJ2-7,TRBV7-8,TRBD2,once,CASRQRGVRYEQYF,TGTGCCAGCAGACAGCGGGGGGTGAGGTACGAGCAGTACTTC
TRBJ1-6,TRBV18,TRBD1,.,CASSRGQANSPLHF,TGTGCCAGCTCACGGGGACAGGCCAATTCACCCCTCCACTTT
TRBJ1-2,TRBV29-1,.,.,CSVGSSGIGGYTF,TGCAGCGTTGGAAGTTCAGGGATCGGTGGCTACACCTTC
TRBJ1-5,TRBV6-5,.,.,CASSYGPEYQPQHF,TGTGCCAGCAGTTACGGGCCGGAATATCAGCCCCAGCATTTT